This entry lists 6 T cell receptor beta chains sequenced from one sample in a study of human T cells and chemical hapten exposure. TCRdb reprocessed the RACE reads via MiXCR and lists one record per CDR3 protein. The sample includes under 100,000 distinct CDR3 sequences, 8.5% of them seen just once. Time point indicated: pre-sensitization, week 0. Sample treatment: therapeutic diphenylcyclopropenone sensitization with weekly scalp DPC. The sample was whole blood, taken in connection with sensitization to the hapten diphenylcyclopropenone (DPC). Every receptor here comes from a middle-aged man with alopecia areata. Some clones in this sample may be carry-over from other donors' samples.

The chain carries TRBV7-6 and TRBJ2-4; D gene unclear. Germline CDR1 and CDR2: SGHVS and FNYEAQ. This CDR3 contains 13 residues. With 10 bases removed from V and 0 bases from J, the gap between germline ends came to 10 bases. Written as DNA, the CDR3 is TGTGCCACCTTACACCTAGCCAAAAACATTCAGTACTTC. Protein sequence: CATLHLAKNIQYF.

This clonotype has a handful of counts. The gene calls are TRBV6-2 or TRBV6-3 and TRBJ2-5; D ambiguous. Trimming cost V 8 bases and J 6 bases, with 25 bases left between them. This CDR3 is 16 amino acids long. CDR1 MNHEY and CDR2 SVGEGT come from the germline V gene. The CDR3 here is CASWEGPTAQRKTQYF. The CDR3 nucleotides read TGTGCCAGCTGGGAAGGACCTACGGCCCAACGGAAGACCCAGTACTTC.

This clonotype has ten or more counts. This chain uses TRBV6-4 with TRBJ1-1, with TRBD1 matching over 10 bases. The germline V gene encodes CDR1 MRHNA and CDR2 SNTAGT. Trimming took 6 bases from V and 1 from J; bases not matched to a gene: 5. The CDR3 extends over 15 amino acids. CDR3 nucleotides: TGTGCCAGCAGGAAGAGACAGGGGGCGAACACTGAAGCTTTCTTT. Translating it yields CASRKRQGANTEAFF.

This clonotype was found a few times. The CDR3 is CASSFASGEQYF. CDR3 in DNA: TGTGCCAGCAGCTTTGCATCGGGGGAGCAGTACTTC. The V gene is TRBV7-9, the J gene TRBJ2-7, with D maybe TRBD2 (5 bases). The CDR3 has 12 amino acids. Trimming took off 3 bases at V and 7 bases at J, with 10 bases between the two ends. In germline, CDR1 is SEHNR, CDR2 FQNEAQ (reference sequence).

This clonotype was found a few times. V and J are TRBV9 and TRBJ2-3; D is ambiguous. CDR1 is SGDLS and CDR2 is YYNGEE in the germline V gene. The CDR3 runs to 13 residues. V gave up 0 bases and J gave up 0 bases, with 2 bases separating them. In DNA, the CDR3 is TGTGCCAGCAGCGTAGGGAGCACAGATACGCAGTATTTT. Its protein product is CASSVGSTDTQYF.

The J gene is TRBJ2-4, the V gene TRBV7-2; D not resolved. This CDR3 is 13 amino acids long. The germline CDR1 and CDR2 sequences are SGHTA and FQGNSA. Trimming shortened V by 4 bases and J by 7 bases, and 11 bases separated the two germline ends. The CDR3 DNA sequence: TGTGCCAGCAGCTCAGGAGCCGGGAACATTCAGTACTTC. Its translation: CASSSGAGNIQYF.